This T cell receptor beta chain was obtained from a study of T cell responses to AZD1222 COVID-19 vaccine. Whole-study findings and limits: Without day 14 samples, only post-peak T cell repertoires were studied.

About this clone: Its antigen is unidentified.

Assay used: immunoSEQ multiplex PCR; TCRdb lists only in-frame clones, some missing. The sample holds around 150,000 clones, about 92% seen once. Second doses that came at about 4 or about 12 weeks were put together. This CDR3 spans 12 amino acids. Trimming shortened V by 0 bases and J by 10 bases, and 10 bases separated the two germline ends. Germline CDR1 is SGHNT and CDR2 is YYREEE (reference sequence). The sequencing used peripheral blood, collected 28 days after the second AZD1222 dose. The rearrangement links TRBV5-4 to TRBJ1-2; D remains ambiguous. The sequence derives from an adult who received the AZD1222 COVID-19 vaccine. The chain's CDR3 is CASSLGFRDYTF. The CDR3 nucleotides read TGTGCCAGCAGCTTGGGGTTTCGGGACTACACCTTC.